Listed here are 28 T cell receptor beta chains from one sample, sequenced in a study of T cell responses to AZD1222 COVID-19 vaccine. The method was immunoSEQ multiplex PCR; TCRdb's version includes in-frame clones alone and lacks a portion of them. The sample lists 85,000 to 110,000 clones, 90% to 95% seen once, with 45% to 55% in the top ten. Sequenced material: peripheral blood, taken on day 0 of AZD1222 vaccination. The receptors were gathered from an adult in good health.

This chain joins TRBV6-5 and TRBJ2-5; D ambiguous. The CDR3 consists of 13 residues. The V end was cut by 3 bases, the J end by 1 base, with 6 bases between. CDR1 MNHEY and CDR2 SVGAGI come from the germline V gene. For the CDR3, the DNA is TGTGCCAGCAGTTATAGGTTCCAAGAGACCCAGTACTTC. Translated: CASSYRFQETQYF.

This chain's CDR3 is CASSSSEYQETQYF. The CDR3 region has the DNA TGTGCCAGCAGCTCCTCCGAGTACCAAGAGACCCAGTACTTC. The chain combines TRBV28 with TRBJ2-5; D is undetermined. This CDR3 is 14 amino acids long. Trimming took 6 bases from V and 0 from J, leaving 11 bases between them. Looked up from germline, CDR1 is MDHEN and CDR2 is SYDVKM.

The CDR3 DNA is TGTGCCAGCAGTGAGTTGGAGGGTAACTATGGCTACACCTTC. Translation: CASSELEGNYGYTF. The rearrangement joins TRBV2 to TRBJ1-2, with D unclear. The CDR3 covers 14 residues. The V gene's germline CDR1 is SNHLY and CDR2 FYNNEI. Between the trimmed V and J ends, which lost 3 bases and 1 base, there was a span of 9 bases.

V usage is TRBV15 and J usage is TRBJ2-1, with 13 positions matching TRBD2. The V gene's germline CDR1 is LNHNV and CDR2 YYDKDF (reference sequence). The CDR3 is 16 residues long. Unmatched junction bases numbered 7, after V lost 3 bases and J lost 8 bases. The CDR3 spells CATSRGTSGTRHEQFF. The DNA of the CDR3 is TGTGCCACCAGCAGGGGGACTAGCGGGACTCGCCATGAGCAGTTCTTC.

This chain uses TRBV3-1 (or the pseudogene TRBV3-2) with TRBJ2-5; a weak D match, TRBD2 (6 bases). Germline values: CDR1 LGHDT, CDR2 YNNKEL (reference sequence). The CDR3 has 12 residues. Trimming took 5 bases from V and 8 from J, leaving 12 bases between them. The CDR3 DNA reads as TGTGCCAGCAGCGAAGGGCGGGGTACCCAGTACTTC. Encoded protein: CASSEGRGTQYF.

This clone has only a few counts. The V and J genes are TRBV18 and TRBJ1-1; D remains unclear. Trimming shortened V by 1 base and J by 0 bases, and 6 bases separated the two germline ends. Germline loops: CDR1 KGHSH, CDR2 LQKENI. The CDR3 covers 14 residues. Written as DNA, the CDR3 is TGTGCCAGCTCACCACAGAGTTTGAACACTGAAGCTTTCTTT. Translation gives CASSPQSLNTEAFF.

This chain connects TRBV11-2 to TRBJ1-5; 10 nucleotides agree with TRBD1. The CDR3 spans 14 residues. V was pared by 4 bases and J by 5 bases, with 2 bases of the junction left unmatched. Per the germline V gene, CDR1 is SGHAT and CDR2 is FQNNGV. CDR3 nucleotide sequence: TGTGCCAGCAGCTCAGGACAGGGGGATCAGCCCCAGCATTTT. It codes for CASSSGQGDQPQHF.

The chain carries TRBV24-1 and TRBJ2-3; 15 bases align to TRBD2. This CDR3 region has 18 residues. V lost 3 bases to trimming and J lost 2 bases; unmatched junction nucleotides: 5. CDR1 is KGHDR, CDR2 SFDVKD, per germline. CDR3 nucleotides: TGTGCCACCAGTGATCCCGGGACTAGCGGGAGGACCACAGATACGCAGTATTTT. Translation gives CATSDPGTSGRTTDTQYF.

Here the CDR3 DNA reads TGTGCCAGCAGCACCCGGGGCACCGGGGAGCTGTTTTTT. As protein: CASSTRGTGELFF. The rearrangement joins TRBV9 to TRBJ2-2; tentatively, D is TRBD2 (5 bases). Germline CDR1 SGDLS, CDR2 YYNGEE. This CDR3 is 13 amino acids long. V shed 4 bases and J shed 4 bases, with 8 bases lying between them.

This chain connects TRBV7-9 to TRBJ1-6; possible D gene TRBD1, 6 bases. The CDR3 has 14 residues. Germline CDR1 and CDR2: SEHNR and FQNEAQ (reference sequence). Trimming removed 5 bases from V and 10 bases from J, with 15 bases in between. The CDR3 loop reads CASSLQGGLSPLHF. CDR3 bases: TGTGCCAGCAGCCTACAGGGAGGATTATCACCCCTCCACTTT.

The J gene is TRBJ2-7, the V gene TRBV7-2; D uncertain. The CDR3 consists of 13 residues. Germline V CDR1 and CDR2: SGHTA, FQGNSA. Between the trimmed V and J ends, which lost 3 bases and 1 base, there was a span of 7 bases. The CDR3 is CASSFHSSYEQYF. The DNA for the CDR3 is TGTGCCAGCAGCTTCCACAGTTCCTACGAGCAGTACTTC.

The rearrangement uses TRBV10-3 and TRBJ1-1; possibly TRBD1 for D (5 bases). The germline V gene encodes CDR1 ENHRY and CDR2 SYGVKD. V lost 6 bases and J lost 0, with 11 bases in between. This CDR3 spans 14 amino acids. Written as DNA, the CDR3 is TGTGCCATCAGGAGACAGTTCATGAACACTGAAGCTTTCTTT. It yields the protein CAIRRQFMNTEAFF.

This clone was seen a single time. The chain recombines TRBV6-5 with TRBJ1-2; D gene unclear. In germline, CDR1 is MNHEY, CDR2 SVGAGI. V shed 10 bases and J shed 10 bases, with 16 bases lying between them. The CDR3 is made up of 11 amino acids. Here the CDR3 reads CATLSRDHYTF. CDR3 sequence (DNA): TGTGCCACACTATCCCGCGACCACTACACCTTC.

The chain combines TRBV6-2 or TRBV6-3 with TRBJ1-5; D not certain. V was shortened by 4 bases and J by 5 bases, with 15 bases between the two germline ends. Germline CDR1 reads MNHEY; CDR2 reads SVGEGT. CDR3 length: 15 amino acids. The chain's CDR3 is CASSSHKGQYQPQHF. As DNA, the CDR3 is TGTGCCAGCAGTTCCCACAAGGGCCAATATCAGCCCCAGCATTTT.

Note on this clone: Germline and junction disagree at one end, which may indicate a read error. The CDR3 reads CASSATGGLTHF. For the CDR3, the DNA is TGTGCCAGCAGCGCAACAGGGGGACTAACTCACTTC. The chain joins TRBV2 to TRBJ2-5; D possibly corresponds to TRBD1 (8 bases). Germline V gene sequence: CDR1 SNHLY, CDR2 FYNNEI. The CDR3 covers 12 residues.

This chain joins TRBV19 and TRBJ1-4, with 9 bases that match TRBD1. The germline V gene has CDR1 LNHDA and CDR2 SQIVND (reference sequence). The CDR3 totals 16 residues. The V and J ends lost 6 bases and 4 bases, in that order; junction bases with no gene match: 9. The CDR3 nucleotides are TGTGCCAGTAGAAAACCCGGGACAGGGTTTAATGAAAAACTGTTTTTT. It is translated as CASRKPGTGFNEKLFF.

V is TRBV7-3 and J is TRBJ2-1; 10 nucleotides line up with TRBD2. The germline CDR1 and CDR2 sequences are SGHTA and FQGTGA. The CDR3 has 16 residues. V gave up 5 bases and J gave up 5 bases; unmatched junction bases: 9. This chain's CDR3 is CASSLKESGRDNEQFF. The CDR3 DNA sequence: TGTGCCAGCAGCCTAAAAGAGAGCGGGAGGGACAATGAGCAGTTCTTC.

V is TRBV30 and J is TRBJ1-5; no firm D call. The germline CDR1 and CDR2 sequences are GTSNPN and SVGIG (reference sequence). The CDR3 extends over 13 amino acids. The V and J ends lost 2 bases and 2 bases respectively, with 7 bases between them. DNA of the CDR3: TGTGCCTGGAGTTCCGGCGGCAATCAGCCCCAGCATTTT. Translated, it gives CAWSSGGNQPQHF.

CDR3 region: CASSKLAGELFF. CDR3 coding DNA: TGTGCCAGCAGTAAACTAGCTGGGGAGCTGTTTTTT. This chain joins TRBV28 and TRBJ2-2; tentative D call: TRBD2 (6 bases). V dropped 5 bases and J dropped 8 bases, with 9 bases sitting between them. The CDR3 length is 12 residues. The germline gives CDR1 MDHEN, CDR2 SYDVKM.

This clone is a singleton in its sample. The rearrangement uses TRBV18 and TRBJ1-4; TRBD1 matches 9 bases. The CDR3 contains 15 residues. V dropped 2 bases and J dropped 8; count of bases not matched to a gene: 6. CDR1 is KGHSH and CDR2 is LQKENI in the germline V gene. The CDR3 here is CASSPMGQGDEKLFF. In nucleotides, the CDR3 is TGTGCCAGCTCACCAATGGGACAGGGAGACGAAAAACTGTTTTTT.

The rearrangement links TRBV7-2 to TRBJ1-4; D unresolved. Trimming removed 2 bases at V and 8 bases at J, with 12 bases between. Germline V lookup: CDR1 SGHTA, CDR2 FQGNSA. The CDR3 loop spans 14 amino acids. The DNA of the CDR3 is TGTGCCAGCAGCTTATCCGGGTTAAGGGAAAAACTGTTTTTT. Translation gives CASSLSGLREKLFF.

The chain recombines TRBV10-3 with TRBJ1-4; D gene unclear. The CDR3 has 13 amino acids. The germline CDR1 and CDR2 sequences are ENHRY and SYGVKD. Between the trimmed V and J ends, which lost 9 bases and 2 bases, there was a span of 10 bases. CDR3 residues: CAIKAGTNEKLFF. CDR3 coding DNA: TGTGCCATTAAGGCTGGCACTAATGAAAAACTGTTTTTT.

Only a few counts were recorded for this clone. The V call is TRBV5-1, the J call TRBJ2-7, with D perhaps TRBD1 or TRBD2 (5 bases each). The CDR3 extends over 13 amino acids. V lost 0 bases and J lost 7, with 11 bases in between. Germline CDR1 and CDR2: SGHRS and YFSETQ. Here the CDR3 DNA reads TGCGCCAGCAGCTTGGCCCTTGAGGGGGAGCAGTACTTC. Encoded protein: CASSLALEGEQYF.

V usage is TRBV2 and J usage is TRBJ1-2, with D possibly matching TRBD1 (6 bases). The V gene's germline CDR1 is SNHLY and CDR2 FYNNEI. The CDR3 runs 14 residues. The V end was cut by 6 bases, the J end by 6 bases, with 17 bases between. As DNA, the CDR3 is TGTGCCAGCAGCCACCGTTTGGGGGCGCATGGCTACACCTTC. It specifies CASSHRLGAHGYTF. Filled out from reference TRBV2 and TRBJ1-2, the complete variable domain reads EPEVTQTPSHQVTQMGQEVILRCVPISNHLYFYWYRQILGQKVEFLVSFYNNEISEKSEIFDDQFSVERPDGSNFTLKIRSTKLEDSAMYFCASSHRLGAHGYTFGSGTRLTVV.

The chain carries TRBV24-1 and TRBJ2-7, with 8 bases matching TRBD2. This CDR3 has 14 amino acids. Germline-derived CDR1 and CDR2 are KGHDR and SFDVKD. J was trimmed by 7 bases and V by 5 bases; bases with no gene match: 9. For the CDR3, the DNA is TGTGCCACCAGTGCGGCGGGAGGCCCTTTAGAGCAGTACTTC. Residues: CATSAAGGPLEQYF.

The V gene is TRBV14, the J gene TRBJ2-1; 10 positions agree with TRBD2. The V gene end was trimmed by 6 bases and the J gene end by 10 bases; junction bases not matched to a gene: 6. CDR1 and CDR2 from the germline V gene are SGHDN and FVKESK. The CDR3 is 13 amino acids. The CDR3: CASRASGSREQFF. Here the CDR3 DNA reads TGTGCCAGCAGGGCTAGCGGGAGCCGGGAGCAGTTCTTC.

This clone was observed a few times. V usage is TRBV12-3 or TRBV12-4 and J usage is TRBJ2-1; D not resolved. Trimming took off 8 bases at V and 0 bases at J, with 8 bases between the two ends. There are 13 residues in the CDR3. The CDR3 loop reads CASLLNSYNEQFF. The CDR3 DNA reads TGTGCCAGCTTACTCAACTCCTACAATGAGCAGTTCTTC.

J is TRBJ2-2 and V is TRBV7-2; D not resolved. The CDR3 runs to 13 residues. The V end lost 4 bases, the J end lost 6 bases, and 9 bases lay between the germline ends. Germline loops: CDR1 SGHTA, CDR2 FQGNSA. CDR3 region: CASSSYNAGELFF. CDR3 sequence (DNA): TGTGCCAGCAGCTCCTATAACGCCGGGGAGCTGTTTTTT.